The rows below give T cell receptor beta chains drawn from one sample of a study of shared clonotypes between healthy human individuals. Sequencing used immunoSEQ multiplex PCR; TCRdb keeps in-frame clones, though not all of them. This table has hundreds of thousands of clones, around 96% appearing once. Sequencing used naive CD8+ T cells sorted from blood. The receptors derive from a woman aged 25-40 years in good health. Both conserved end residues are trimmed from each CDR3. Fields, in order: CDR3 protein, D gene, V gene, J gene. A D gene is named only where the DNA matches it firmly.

CDR3aa: SVEFVAGANSYEQY; d_gene: NA; v_gene: TRBV29-1; j_gene: TRBJ2-7
CDR3aa: SAKTVYEQY; d_gene: NA; v_gene: TRBV20-1; j_gene: TRBJ2-7
CDR3aa: SVEDLPGQGNYGYT; d_gene: TRBD1; v_gene: TRBV29-1; j_gene: TRBJ1-2
CDR3aa: ASSPPPAGGGEQY; d_gene: TRBD2; v_gene: TRBV19; j_gene: TRBJ2-7
CDR3aa: ASGQVNTEAF; d_gene: TRBD1; v_gene: TRBV6-5; j_gene: TRBJ1-1
CDR3aa: ATQGQGVFQSYEQY; d_gene: TRBD1; v_gene: TRBV27; j_gene: TRBJ2-7
CDR3aa: ASSYAGNSPLH; d_gene: NA; v_gene: TRBV6-5; j_gene: TRBJ1-6
CDR3aa: ATSSSRREETQY; d_gene: NA; v_gene: TRBV15; j_gene: TRBJ2-5
CDR3aa: ASSQGVSNQPQH; d_gene: NA; v_gene: TRBV4-2; j_gene: TRBJ1-5
CDR3aa: ASSPTTQGTYEQY; d_gene: NA; v_gene: TRBV27; j_gene: TRBJ2-7
CDR3aa: SVSGQRSSYEQY; d_gene: NA; v_gene: TRBV29-1; j_gene: TRBJ2-7
CDR3aa: ASRQVRVTEAF; d_gene: NA; v_gene: TRBV28; j_gene: TRBJ1-1
CDR3aa: ASSNTGDGTEAF; d_gene: TRBD1; v_gene: TRBV7-9; j_gene: TRBJ1-1
CDR3aa: ASSLTRVGEQY; d_gene: NA; v_gene: TRBV5-6; j_gene: TRBJ2-7
CDR3aa: ASSPGGGSRELF; d_gene: TRBD2; v_gene: TRBV28; j_gene: TRBJ2-2
CDR3aa: ASVRPGDNEQF; d_gene: NA; v_gene: TRBV28; j_gene: TRBJ2-1
CDR3aa: ASSQEGVEVRDTQY; d_gene: NA; v_gene: TRBV4-1; j_gene: TRBJ2-3
CDR3aa: ASGSGLAGFNEQF; d_gene: TRBD2; v_gene: TRBV5-4; j_gene: TRBJ2-1
CDR3aa: ASSQEGLSTGELF; d_gene: NA; v_gene: TRBV4-2; j_gene: TRBJ2-2
CDR3aa: ASSPTGGPALYEQY; d_gene: TRBD1; v_gene: TRBV9; j_gene: TRBJ2-7
CDR3aa: ASSVDTNTGELF; d_gene: NA; v_gene: TRBV5-4; j_gene: TRBJ2-2
CDR3aa: ASSFLRRNQPQH; d_gene: NA; v_gene: TRBV28; j_gene: TRBJ1-5
CDR3aa: ASSLGQGGLEQY; d_gene: TRBD1; v_gene: TRBV27; j_gene: TRBJ2-7
CDR3aa: ASSIGTSGTYNEQF; d_gene: TRBD2; v_gene: TRBV19; j_gene: TRBJ2-1
CDR3aa: ASRPRDRVYEQY; d_gene: TRBD1; v_gene: TRBV27; j_gene: TRBJ2-7
CDR3aa: ASSWTRNEQF; d_gene: NA; v_gene: TRBV2; j_gene: TRBJ2-1
CDR3aa: ASTRDSVYEQY; d_gene: TRBD1; v_gene: TRBV2; j_gene: TRBJ2-7
CDR3aa: ASSATDPEGYT; d_gene: NA; v_gene: TRBV9; j_gene: TRBJ1-2
CDR3aa: ASSLEGAGYEQF; d_gene: TRBD1; v_gene: TRBV7-8; j_gene: TRBJ2-1
CDR3aa: SVEGQDYGYT; d_gene: TRBD1; v_gene: TRBV29-1; j_gene: TRBJ1-2
CDR3aa: ASSVSSGYEQY; d_gene: NA; v_gene: TRBV9; j_gene: NA
CDR3aa: ASSLRLLRDSGADTQY; d_gene: NA; v_gene: TRBV28; j_gene: TRBJ2-3
CDR3aa: ASSLGSGREQY; d_gene: NA; v_gene: TRBV5-6; j_gene: TRBJ2-7
CDR3aa: ASSLGTSVDTQY; d_gene: TRBD2; v_gene: TRBV5-4; j_gene: TRBJ2-3
CDR3aa: ASGDREGNIQY; d_gene: NA; v_gene: TRBV27; j_gene: TRBJ2-4
CDR3aa: ASSRLDGGTPYEQY; d_gene: NA; v_gene: TRBV5-1; j_gene: TRBJ2-7
CDR3aa: ASSVRTGGEATEAF; d_gene: TRBD1; v_gene: TRBV9; j_gene: TRBJ1-1
CDR3aa: ASSSYRGYEQY; d_gene: NA; v_gene: TRBV7-2; j_gene: TRBJ2-7
CDR3aa: ASSEGVGHEAF; d_gene: NA; v_gene: TRBV10-1; j_gene: TRBJ1-1
CDR3aa: ATSRGGPWNTGELF; d_gene: NA; v_gene: TRBV15; j_gene: TRBJ2-2
CDR3aa: ASSEGAYEQY; d_gene: NA; v_gene: TRBV10-1; j_gene: TRBJ2-7
CDR3aa: ARLTGLSDYGYT; d_gene: NA; v_gene: TRBV5-4; j_gene: TRBJ1-2
CDR3aa: ASSYATGGLQY; d_gene: TRBD1; v_gene: TRBV6-6; j_gene: TRBJ2-3
CDR3aa: ASSLGDRDNEQY; d_gene: TRBD1; v_gene: TRBV27; j_gene: TRBJ2-7
CDR3aa: ASSRPPTSGRAPGETQY; d_gene: TRBD2; v_gene: TRBV28; j_gene: TRBJ2-5
CDR3aa: ASSPLSTGLYEQY; d_gene: NA; v_gene: TRBV5-1; j_gene: TRBJ2-7